Following are 15 T cell receptor beta chains from one sample sequenced in a study of radiotherapy plus CTLA-4 blockade in lung cancer. The data were produced by immunoSEQ multiplex PCR, yet TCRdb's version contains in-frame clones alone and is incomplete. This repertoire shows 70,000 to 95,000 clones, 85% to 90% found once; its top ten account for roughly 17%. The sample here was peripheral blood, taken from a patient treated with radiotherapy plus ipilimumab. These receptors all stem from a human donor with non-small cell lung cancer that progressed on radiotherapy plus ipilimumab.

This chain links TRBV11-2 with TRBJ2-2; no firm D call. Per germline, CDR1 SGHAT and CDR2 FQNNGV. The V end lost 5 bases, the J end lost 6 bases, and 13 bases lay between the germline ends. The CDR3 length is 14 residues. CDR3 amino acids: CASSPGPRAGELFF. CDR3 nucleotides: TGTGCCAGCAGCCCCGGACCCCGGGCCGGGGAGCTGTTTTTT.

This clone was counted only a few times. The CDR3 bases are TGTGCCACCTCTCGAACAGGGGTAGCCGGGGAGCTGTTTTTT. Amino acids: CATSRTGVAGELFF. The V call is TRBV9, the J call TRBJ2-2, with 7 bases lining up with TRBD1. The CDR3 spans 14 residues. Trimming at V came to 9 bases and at J to 6 bases, leaving 11 bases not matched to a gene. The V gene's germline CDR1 is SGDLS and CDR2 YYNGEE.

The chain uses TRBV6-5 and TRBJ1-1; no clear D gene. Germline lookup yields CDR1 MNHEY and CDR2 SVGAGI. The CDR3 has 14 residues. V lost 6 bases, J lost 0 bases, and 11 bases lay in between. For the CDR3, the DNA is TGTGCCAGCAGACGATCGAACATGAACACTGAAGCTTTCTTT. It codes for CASRRSNMNTEAFF.

The chain is built from TRBV27 and TRBJ2-1; tentatively, D is TRBD2 (6 bases). The germline gives CDR1 MNHEY, CDR2 SMNVEV (reference sequence). This CDR3 comprises 14 residues. V dropped 3 bases and J dropped 5 bases, with 11 bases sitting between them. The DNA of the CDR3 is TGTGCCAGCAGTTTGGGGGACTTTGACAATGAGCAGTTCTTC. It specifies CASSLGDFDNEQFF.

The gene calls are TRBV29-1 and TRBJ2-7; D unresolved. Deletions cut 5 bases from V and 4 bases from J, with 12 bases between. There are 12 residues in the CDR3. Per germline, CDR1 SQVTM and CDR2 ANQGSEA. As DNA, the CDR3 is TGCAGCGTTAAACCGTGGGATTACGAGCAGTACTTC. This gives the protein CSVKPWDYEQYF.

The chain uses TRBV2 and TRBJ2-5, with TRBD1 matching over 11 bases. CDR3 length: 15 amino acids. V gave up 2 bases and J gave up 4 bases; unmatched junction bases: 3. The germline V gene has CDR1 SNHLY and CDR2 FYNNEI. The CDR3 DNA reads TGTGCCAGCAGTGAACAGGGACAGGGGGGAGAGACCCAGTACTTC. Translation: CASSEQGQGGETQYF.

Here the CDR3 reads CASSRTGGDSHEQYF. The CDR3 DNA follows: TGTGCCAGCAGTCGTACGGGGGGAGACAGCCACGAGCAGTACTTC. J is TRBJ2-7 and V is TRBV6-5; the match to TRBD2 covers 7 bases. Germline trimming cut 5 bases from V and 5 bases from J; bases unmatched to any gene: 12. CDR3 length: 15 residues. CDR1 is MNHEY, CDR2 SVGAGI, per germline.

CDR3 nucleotides: TGTGCCAGCACCGGACAGAATAGCAATCAGCCCCAGCATTTT. Translation gives CASTGQNSNQPQHF. This chain joins TRBV6-6 and TRBJ1-5; D possibly corresponds to TRBD1 (6 bases). Germline CDR1 MNHNY, CDR2 SVGAGI (reference sequence). V was shortened by 7 bases and J by 0 bases, with 10 bases between the two germline ends. CDR3 length: 14 amino acids.

This chain uses TRBV4-2 with TRBJ1-4; TRBD1 matches 10 bases. This CDR3 is built from 16 residues. Germline CDR1 reads LGHNA; CDR2 reads YNFKEQ. V dropped 0 bases and J dropped 8; count of bases not matched to a gene: 6. CDR3 nucleotides: TGTGCCAGCAGCCAAGACCGGGACAGGGGATCCGAAAAACTGTTTTTT. It yields the protein CASSQDRDRGSEKLFF.

The genes are TRBV6-1 and TRBJ1-1, with D maybe TRBD1 (6 bases). The germline CDR1 and CDR2 sequences are MNHNS and SASEGT. This CDR3 has 15 residues. Trimming cost V 5 bases and J 0 bases, with 13 bases left between them. CDR3 bases: TGTGCCAGCAGTCAGCGGACAGTCCTGAACACTGAAGCTTTCTTT. This codes for CASSQRTVLNTEAFF.

The table lists this clone with a few counts. This chain links TRBV20-1 with TRBJ2-1, with D unresolved. Germline lookup yields CDR1 DFQATT and CDR2 SNEGSKA (reference sequence). Trimming shortened V by 6 bases and J by 7 bases, and 10 bases separated the two germline ends. The CDR3 length is 11 residues. The CDR3 sequence is CSAPGRNEQFF. CDR3 nucleotides: TGCAGTGCCCCTGGTAGGAATGAGCAGTTCTTC.

In its sample, this clone was seen once. CDR3 loop: CASSLEFGQDASSGANVLTF. The CDR3 DNA reads as TGTGCCAGCAGCTTAGAATTCGGACAGGACGCGAGCTCTGGGGCCAACGTCCTGACTTTC. The chain links TRBV11-2 to TRBJ2-6; 7 nucleotides align to TRBD1. Unmatched junction bases numbered 11, after V lost 0 bases and J lost 0 bases. Germline CDR1 and CDR2: SGHAT and FQNNGV. This CDR3 spans 20 amino acids.

The chain joins TRBV12-2 to TRBJ2-1; the DNA was not used to check the table's D call, TRBD2. TRBV12-2 is labeled a pseudogene. The CDR3 consists of 17 residues. CDR3 in amino acids: CASRLAGTRSTLNEQFF. In DNA, the CDR3 is TGTGCAAGTCGCTTGGCAGGGACTAGATCCACCTTAAATGAGCAGTTCTTC.

The chain has TRBV10-1 and TRBJ2-7; 9 bases agree with TRBD1. Germline trimming cut 0 bases from V and 6 bases from J; bases unmatched to any gene: 0. CDR3 length equals 13 residues. CDR1 and CDR2 from the germline V gene are WNHNN and SYGVQD (reference sequence). Written as DNA, the CDR3 is TGCGCCAGCAGTGAGTCGACAGGGGGCGAGCAGTACTTC. As protein: CASSESTGGEQYF.

This clone was counted a single time. V is TRBV11-1 and J is TRBJ2-5, with 7 bases that match TRBD1. The ends lost 4 bases at V and 2 bases at J; junction bases unmatched: 4. The CDR3 covers 14 residues. CDR1 and CDR2 (germline): SGHAT, FQDESV (reference sequence). The CDR3 sequence: CASSSRTGQETQYF. The DNA of the CDR3 is TGTGCCAGCAGCTCTCGGACAGGTCAAGAGACCCAGTACTTC.